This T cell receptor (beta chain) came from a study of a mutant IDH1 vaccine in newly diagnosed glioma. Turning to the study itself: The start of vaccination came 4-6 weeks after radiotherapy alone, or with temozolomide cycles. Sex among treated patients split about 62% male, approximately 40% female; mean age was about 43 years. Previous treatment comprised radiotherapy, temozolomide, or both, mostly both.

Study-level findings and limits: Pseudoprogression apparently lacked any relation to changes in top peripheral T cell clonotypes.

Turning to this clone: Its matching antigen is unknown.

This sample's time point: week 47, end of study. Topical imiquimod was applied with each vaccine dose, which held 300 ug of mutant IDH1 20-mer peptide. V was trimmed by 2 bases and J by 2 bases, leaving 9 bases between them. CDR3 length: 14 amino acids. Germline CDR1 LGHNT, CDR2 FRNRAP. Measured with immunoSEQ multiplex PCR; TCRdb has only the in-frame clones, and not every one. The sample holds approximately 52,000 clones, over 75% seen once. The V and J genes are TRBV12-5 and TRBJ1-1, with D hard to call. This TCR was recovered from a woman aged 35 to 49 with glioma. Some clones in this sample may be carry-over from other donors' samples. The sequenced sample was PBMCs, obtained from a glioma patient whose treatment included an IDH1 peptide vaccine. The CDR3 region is CASGLPYGNTEAFF. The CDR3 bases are TGTGCTAGTGGTTTGCCTTACGGTAACACTGAAGCTTTCTTT.